This T cell receptor (beta chain) was observed in a study of T cell responses to AZD1222 COVID-19 vaccine. The study's findings and limits: A reported finding is that nearly half of spike-specific TCRs target unmutated variant regions. At study baseline, merely over 5 AZD1222 recipients were seropositive. Clonal diversity may have been underestimated, and the donors were mostly white British, with more females than males.

Using immunoSEQ multiplex PCR, the repertoire was profiled, and TCRdb retains in-frame clones only, with some absent. The data hold more than 150,000 clones, with about 90% observed a single time. This clone was counted a single time. Antigen specificity is unknown. The sample in question was peripheral blood, obtained on day 0 of AZD1222 vaccination. This TCR came from an adult in good health.

DNA of the CDR3: TGTGCCAGCAGCCCCTCGAGGGGGAACACTGAAGCTTTCTTT. Its translation: CASSPSRGNTEAFF. The chain joins TRBV6-2 or TRBV6-3 to TRBJ1-1, with D possibly being TRBD1 (5 bases). V gave up 6 bases and J gave up 1 base, with 12 bases separating them. This CDR3 has 14 amino acids. Germline V gives CDR1 MNHEY, CDR2 SVGEGT.